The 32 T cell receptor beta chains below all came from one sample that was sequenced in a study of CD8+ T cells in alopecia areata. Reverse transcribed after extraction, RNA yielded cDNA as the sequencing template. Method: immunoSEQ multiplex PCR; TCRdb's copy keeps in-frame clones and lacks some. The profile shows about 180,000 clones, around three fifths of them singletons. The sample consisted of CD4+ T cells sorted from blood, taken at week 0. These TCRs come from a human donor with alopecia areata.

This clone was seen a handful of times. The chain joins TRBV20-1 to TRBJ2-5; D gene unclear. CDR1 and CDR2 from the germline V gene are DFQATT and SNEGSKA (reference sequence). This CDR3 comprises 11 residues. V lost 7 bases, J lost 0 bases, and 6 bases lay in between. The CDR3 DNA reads TGCAGTGGATCTAACCAAGAGACCCAGTACTTC. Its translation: CSGSNQETQYF.

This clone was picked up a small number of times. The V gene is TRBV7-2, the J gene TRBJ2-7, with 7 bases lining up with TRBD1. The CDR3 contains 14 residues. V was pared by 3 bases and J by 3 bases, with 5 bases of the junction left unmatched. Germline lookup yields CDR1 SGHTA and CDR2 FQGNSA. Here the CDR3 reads CASSLGQNNYEQYF. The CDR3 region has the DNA TGTGCCAGCAGCTTGGGACAGAACAACTACGAGCAGTACTTC.

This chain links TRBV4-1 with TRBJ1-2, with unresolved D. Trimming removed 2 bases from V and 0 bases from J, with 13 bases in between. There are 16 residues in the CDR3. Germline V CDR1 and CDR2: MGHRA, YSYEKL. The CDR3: CASSQPRAPANYGYTF. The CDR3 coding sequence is TGCGCCAGCAGCCAACCCCGGGCCCCAGCTAACTATGGCTACACCTTC.

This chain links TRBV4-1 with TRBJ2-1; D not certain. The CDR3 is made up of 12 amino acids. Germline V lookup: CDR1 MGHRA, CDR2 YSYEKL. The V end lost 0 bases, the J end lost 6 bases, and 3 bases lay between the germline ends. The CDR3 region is CASSQDRNEQFF. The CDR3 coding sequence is TGCGCCAGCAGCCAAGATCGCAATGAGCAGTTCTTC.

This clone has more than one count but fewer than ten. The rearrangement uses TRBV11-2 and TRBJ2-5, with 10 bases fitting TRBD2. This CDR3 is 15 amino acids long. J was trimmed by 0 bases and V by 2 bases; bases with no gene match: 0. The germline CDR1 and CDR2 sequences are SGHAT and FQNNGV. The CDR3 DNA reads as TGTGCCAGCAGCTTAACTAGCGGGGACCAAGAGACCCAGTACTTC. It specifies CASSLTSGDQETQYF.

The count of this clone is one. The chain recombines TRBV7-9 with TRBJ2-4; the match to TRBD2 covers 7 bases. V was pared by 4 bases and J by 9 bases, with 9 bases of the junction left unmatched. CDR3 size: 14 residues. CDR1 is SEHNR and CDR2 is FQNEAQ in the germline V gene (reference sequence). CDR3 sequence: CASSSGGGPPIQYF. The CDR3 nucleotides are TGTGCCAGCAGCTCTGGCGGGGGACCTCCCATTCAGTACTTC.

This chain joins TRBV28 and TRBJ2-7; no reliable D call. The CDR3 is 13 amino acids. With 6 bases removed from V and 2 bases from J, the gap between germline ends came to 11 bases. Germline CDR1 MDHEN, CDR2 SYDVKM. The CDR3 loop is CASRLDAAYEQYF. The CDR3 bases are TGTGCCAGCAGACTTGACGCCGCCTACGAGCAGTACTTC.

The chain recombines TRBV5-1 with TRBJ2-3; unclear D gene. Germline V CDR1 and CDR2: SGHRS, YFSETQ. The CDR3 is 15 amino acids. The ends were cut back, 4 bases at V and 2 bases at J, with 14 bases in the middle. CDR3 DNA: TGCGCCAGCAGCGGGCGGCCTAGTTACACAGATACGCAGTATTTT. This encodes CASSGRPSYTDTQYF.

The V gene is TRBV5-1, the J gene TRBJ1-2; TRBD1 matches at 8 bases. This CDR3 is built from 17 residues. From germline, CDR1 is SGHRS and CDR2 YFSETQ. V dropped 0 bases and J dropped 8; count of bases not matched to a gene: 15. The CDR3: CASSLDGTGISSGGYTF. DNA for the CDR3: TGCGCCAGCAGCTTGGACGGGACAGGCATTTCGTCGGGGGGCTACACCTTC.

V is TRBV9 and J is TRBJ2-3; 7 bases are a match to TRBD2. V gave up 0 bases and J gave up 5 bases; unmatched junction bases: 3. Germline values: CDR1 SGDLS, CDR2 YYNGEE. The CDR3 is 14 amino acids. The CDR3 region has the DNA TGTGCCAGCAGCGTAGTGGCGGGGGAAGATACGCAGTATTTT. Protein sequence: CASSVVAGEDTQYF.

CDR3 in DNA: TGCGCCAGCAGCTTGGGACTAGCGGGGGTCAATGAGCAGTTCTTC. It translates to CASSLGLAGVNEQFF. The chain combines TRBV5-1 with TRBJ2-1, with TRBD2 matching 12 bases. Per germline, CDR1 SGHRS and CDR2 YFSETQ. The length of the CDR3 is 15 residues. V was pared by 0 bases and J by 6 bases, with 1 base of the junction left unmatched.

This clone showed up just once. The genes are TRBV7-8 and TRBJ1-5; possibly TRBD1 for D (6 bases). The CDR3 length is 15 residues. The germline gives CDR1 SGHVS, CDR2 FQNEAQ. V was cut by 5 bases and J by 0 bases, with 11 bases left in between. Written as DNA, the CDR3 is TGTGCCAGCAGCAGGACAGAGAATAGCAATCAGCCCCAGCATTTT. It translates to CASSRTENSNQPQHF.

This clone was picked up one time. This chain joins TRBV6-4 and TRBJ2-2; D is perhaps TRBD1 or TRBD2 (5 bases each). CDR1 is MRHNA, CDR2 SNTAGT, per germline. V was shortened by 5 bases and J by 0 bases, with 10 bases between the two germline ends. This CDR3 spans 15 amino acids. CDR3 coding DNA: TGTGCCAGCAGTAGGGACGGACCGAACACCGGGGAGCTGTTTTTT. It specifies CASSRDGPNTGELFF.

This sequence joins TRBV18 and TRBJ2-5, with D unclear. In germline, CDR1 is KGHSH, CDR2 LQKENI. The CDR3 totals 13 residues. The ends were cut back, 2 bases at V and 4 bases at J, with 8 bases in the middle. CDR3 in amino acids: CASSPNQGETQYF. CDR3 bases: TGTGCCAGCTCACCAAATCAAGGAGAGACCCAGTACTTC.

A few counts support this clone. The CDR3 loop is CASSLKGGYTF. DNA of the CDR3: TGTGCCAGCAGCCTAAAGGGTGGCTACACCTTC. The chain joins TRBV28 to TRBJ1-2; D gene uncertain. Deletions cut 6 bases from V and 7 bases from J, with 9 bases between. Germline lookup yields CDR1 MDHEN and CDR2 SYDVKM. The CDR3 is 11 residues long.

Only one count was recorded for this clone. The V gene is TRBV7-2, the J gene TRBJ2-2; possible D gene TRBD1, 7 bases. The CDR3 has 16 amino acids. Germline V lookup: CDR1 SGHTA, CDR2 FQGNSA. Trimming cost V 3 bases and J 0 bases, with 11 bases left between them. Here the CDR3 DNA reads TGTGCCAGCAGCTTTAGGAGGGGGCCGAACACCGGGGAGCTGTTTTTT. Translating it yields CASSFRRGPNTGELFF.

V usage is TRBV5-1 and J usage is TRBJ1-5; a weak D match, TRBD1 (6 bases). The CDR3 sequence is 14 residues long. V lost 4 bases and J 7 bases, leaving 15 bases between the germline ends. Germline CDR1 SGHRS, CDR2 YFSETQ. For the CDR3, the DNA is TGCGCCAGCAGCCTCGAGGGGGTTAACCAGCCCCAGCATTTT. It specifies CASSLEGVNQPQHF. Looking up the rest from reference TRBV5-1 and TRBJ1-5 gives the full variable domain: KAGVTQTPRYLIKTRGQQVTLSCSPISGHRSVSWYQQTPGQGLQFLFEYFSETQRNKGNFPGRFSGRQFSNSRSEMNVSTLELGDSALYLCASSLEGVNQPQHFGDGTRLSIL.

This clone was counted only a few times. The CDR3: CSVDRGIGGYTF. CDR3 bases: TGCAGCGTTGACAGGGGCATAGGTGGCTACACCTTC. V gene TRBV29-1 combines with J gene TRBJ1-2, with D perhaps matching TRBD1 (6 bases). The germline V gene has CDR1 SQVTM and CDR2 ANQGSEA. V lost 3 bases and J lost 7, with 12 bases in between. CDR3 size: 12 residues.

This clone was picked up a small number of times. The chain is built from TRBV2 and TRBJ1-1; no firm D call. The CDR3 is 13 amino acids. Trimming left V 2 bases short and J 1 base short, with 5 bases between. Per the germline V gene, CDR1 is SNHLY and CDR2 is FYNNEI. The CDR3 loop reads CASSERWNTEAFF. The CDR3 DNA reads TGTGCCAGCAGTGAAAGATGGAACACTGAAGCTTTCTTT.

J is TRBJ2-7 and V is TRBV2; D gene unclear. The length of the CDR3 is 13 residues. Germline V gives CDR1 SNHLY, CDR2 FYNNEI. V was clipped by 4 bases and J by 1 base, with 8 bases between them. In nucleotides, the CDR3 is TGTGCCAGCAGTGGGTACCCATCCTACGAGCAGTACTTC. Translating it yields CASSGYPSYEQYF.

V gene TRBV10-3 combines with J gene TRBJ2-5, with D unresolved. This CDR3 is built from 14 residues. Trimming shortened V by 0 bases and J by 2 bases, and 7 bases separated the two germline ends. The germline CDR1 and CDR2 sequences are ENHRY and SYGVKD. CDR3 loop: CAISESGPQETQYF. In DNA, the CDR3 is TGTGCCATCAGTGAGTCCGGACCTCAAGAGACCCAGTACTTC.

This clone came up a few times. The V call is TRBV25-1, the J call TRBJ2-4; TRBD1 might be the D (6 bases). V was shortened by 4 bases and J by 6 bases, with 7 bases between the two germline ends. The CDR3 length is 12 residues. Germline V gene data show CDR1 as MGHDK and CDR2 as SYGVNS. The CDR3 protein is CASSAGVNIQYF. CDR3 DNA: TGTGCCAGCAGTGCAGGGGTAAACATTCAGTACTTC. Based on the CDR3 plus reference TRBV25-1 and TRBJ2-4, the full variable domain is EADIYQTPRYLVIGTGKKITLECSQTMGHDKMYWYQQDPGMELHLIHYSYGVNSTEKGDLSSESTVSRIRTEHFPLTLESARPSHTSQYLCASSAGVNIQYFGAGTRLSVL.

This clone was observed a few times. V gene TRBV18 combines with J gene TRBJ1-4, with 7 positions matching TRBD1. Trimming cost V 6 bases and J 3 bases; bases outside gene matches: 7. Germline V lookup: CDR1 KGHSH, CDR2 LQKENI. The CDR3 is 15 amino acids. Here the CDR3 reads CASSLSGGANEKLFF. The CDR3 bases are TGTGCCAGCTCCCTCTCAGGGGGGGCTAATGAAAAACTGTTTTTT.

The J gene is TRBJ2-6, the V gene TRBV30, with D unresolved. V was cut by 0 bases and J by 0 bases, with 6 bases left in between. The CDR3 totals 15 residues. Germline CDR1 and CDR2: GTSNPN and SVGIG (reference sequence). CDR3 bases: TGTGCCTGGAGTGTCAGGTACTCTGGGGCCAACGTCCTGACTTTC. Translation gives CAWSVRYSGANVLTF. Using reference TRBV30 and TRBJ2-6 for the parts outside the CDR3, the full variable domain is SQTIHQWPATLVQPVGSPLSLECTVEGTSNPNLYWYRQAAGRGLQLLFYSVGIGQISSEVPQNLSASRPQDRQFILSSKKLLLSDSGFYLCAWSVRYSGANVLTFGAGSRLTVL.

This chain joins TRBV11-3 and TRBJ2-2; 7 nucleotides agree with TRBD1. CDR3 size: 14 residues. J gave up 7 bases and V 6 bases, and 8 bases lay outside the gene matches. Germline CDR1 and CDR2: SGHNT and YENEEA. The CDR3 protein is CASRRQGTGGELFF. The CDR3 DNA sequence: TGTGCCAGCAGACGACAGGGTACAGGCGGGGAGCTGTTTTTT.

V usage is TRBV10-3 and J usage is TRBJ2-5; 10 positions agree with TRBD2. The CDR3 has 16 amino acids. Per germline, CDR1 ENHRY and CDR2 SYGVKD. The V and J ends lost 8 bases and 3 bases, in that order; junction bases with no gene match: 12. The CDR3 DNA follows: TGTGCCATCGCCTCGGCTAGCGGGGGACTGAAAGAGACCCAGTACTTC. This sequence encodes CAIASASGGLKETQYF.

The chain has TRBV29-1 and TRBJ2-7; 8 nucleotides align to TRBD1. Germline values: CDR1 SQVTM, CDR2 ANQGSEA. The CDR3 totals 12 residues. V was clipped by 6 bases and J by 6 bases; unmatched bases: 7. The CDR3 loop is CSVASQGAEQYF. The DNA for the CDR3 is TGCAGCGTCGCCTCTCAGGGGGCCGAGCAGTACTTC.

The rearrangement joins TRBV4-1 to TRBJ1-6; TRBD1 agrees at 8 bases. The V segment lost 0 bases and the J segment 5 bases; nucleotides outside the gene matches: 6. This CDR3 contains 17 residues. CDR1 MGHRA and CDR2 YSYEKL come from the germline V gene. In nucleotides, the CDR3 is TGCGCCAGCAGCCAAGAGGGAATGGACAGGGATAATTCACCCCTCCACTTT. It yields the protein CASSQEGMDRDNSPLHF.

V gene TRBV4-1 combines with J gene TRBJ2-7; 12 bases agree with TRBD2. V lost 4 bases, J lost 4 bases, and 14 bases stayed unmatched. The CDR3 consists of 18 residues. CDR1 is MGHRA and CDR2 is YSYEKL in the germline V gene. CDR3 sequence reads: CASSPGTSGHLISYEQYF. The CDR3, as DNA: TGCGCCAGCAGCCCCGGGACTAGCGGGCACCTTATTTCTTACGAGCAGTACTTC.

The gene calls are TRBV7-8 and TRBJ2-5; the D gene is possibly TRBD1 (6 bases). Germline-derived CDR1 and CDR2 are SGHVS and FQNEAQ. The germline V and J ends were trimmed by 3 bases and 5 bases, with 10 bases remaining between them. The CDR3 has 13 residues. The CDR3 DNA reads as TGTGCCAGCAGCTTGGGGGCTGGGGAGACCCAGTACTTC. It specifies CASSLGAGETQYF.

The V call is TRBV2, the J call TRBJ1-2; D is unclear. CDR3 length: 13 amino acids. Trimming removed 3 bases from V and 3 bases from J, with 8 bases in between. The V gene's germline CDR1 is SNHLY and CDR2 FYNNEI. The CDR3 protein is CASSDTGDYGYTF. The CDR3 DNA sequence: TGTGCCAGCAGTGACACCGGCGACTATGGCTACACCTTC.

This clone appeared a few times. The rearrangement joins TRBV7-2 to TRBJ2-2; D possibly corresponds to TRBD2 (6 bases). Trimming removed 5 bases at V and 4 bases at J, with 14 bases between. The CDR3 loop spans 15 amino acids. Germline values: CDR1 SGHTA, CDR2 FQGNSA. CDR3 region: CASSTPGTFTGELFF. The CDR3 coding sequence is TGTGCCAGCAGCACCCCCGGGACTTTCACCGGGGAGCTGTTTTTT.